This TCR beta chain was documented in a study of T cells in Graves' hyperthyroidism and ophthalmopathy. Regarding the study as a whole: Blood also held most thyroid clonotypes expanded beyond 0.001.

Clinicians diagnosed patients from clinical symptoms, serum thyroxine and TRAb, thyroid ultrasound and orbital computed tomography. The PBMCs were taken from over 9.5 ml of fresh peripheral blood. Concerning this clonotype: Its target is unknown.

Germline values: CDR1 LNHDA, CDR2 SQIVND (reference sequence). V shed 7 bases, J shed 7 bases, and the junction held 7 bases outside the gene matches. The CDR3 covers 13 residues. RNA transcripts gave rise to amplified TCR beta CDR3 regions. The TCR CDR3 was amplified in a first-round RT-PCR using the HTBI primer set. Using its own MiXCR run on the multiplex PCR reads, TCRdb lists one record per CDR3 protein. The sample contains some 580,000 distinct CDR3 sequences, 16% of which appear only once. J is TRBJ2-4 and V is TRBV19, with 7 bases fitting TRBD2. This TCR was recovered from a middle-aged woman with Graves' ophthalmopathy. Material: blood. The CDR3 is CASTPTGGNIQYF. The CDR3 bases are TGTGCCAGTACTCCCACGGGGGGTAACATTCAGTACTTC.